A single sample is the source of the 6 T cell receptor beta chains below, sequenced in a study of T cell responses to AZD1222 COVID-19 vaccine. Produced via immunoSEQ multiplex PCR; TCRdb's table is partial and in-frame only. Of about 120,000 clones in the sample, about 90% are singletons; the top ten hold around 2.5%. The sample here was peripheral blood, taken 28 days after the second AZD1222 dose. The receptors stem from an adult who received the AZD1222 COVID-19 vaccine.

This CDR3 is CSVTSGGALNEQFF. CDR3 bases: TGCAGCGTTACTAGCGGGGGGGCCTTAAATGAGCAGTTCTTC. The chain has TRBV29-1 and TRBJ2-1; 13 bases map to TRBD2. CDR3 size: 14 residues. Germline lookup yields CDR1 SQVTM and CDR2 ANQGSEA. V gave up 5 bases and J gave up 7 bases; unmatched junction bases: 5.

Turning to this clone: A read error may account for a junction end that differs from germline. The V gene is TRBV3-1 (or the pseudogene TRBV3-2), the J gene TRBJ1-3; D is unclear. This CDR3 spans 16 amino acids. The germline gives CDR1 LGHDT, CDR2 YNNKEL (reference sequence). CDR3 coding DNA: TGTGCCAGCAGCCAAGAGCGTCGGCGGCGAGGAAACACCGTATATTTT. This sequence encodes CASSQERRRRGNTVYF.

V and J are TRBV6-5 and TRBJ1-4, with 8 nucleotides matching TRBD1. CDR3 length equals 14 residues. CDR1 MNHEY and CDR2 SVGAGI come from the germline V gene. The ends lost 4 bases at V and 4 bases at J; junction bases unmatched: 2. CDR3 sequence (DNA): TGTGCCAGCAGTTTAGGACAGGGTAATGAAAAACTGTTTTTT. Amino acids: CASSLGQGNEKLFF.

J is TRBJ1-1 and V is TRBV7-3, with D possibly being TRBD1 (6 bases). Per the germline V gene, CDR1 is SGHTA and CDR2 is FQGTGA. V was trimmed by 5 bases and J by 1 base, leaving 8 bases between them. This CDR3 comprises 13 residues. The CDR3 sequence is CASSAQGNTEAFF. As DNA, the CDR3 is TGTGCCAGCAGCGCACAGGGGAACACTGAAGCTTTCTTT.

This clone was observed a single time. The genes are TRBV29-1 and TRBJ1-5; possible D gene TRBD1, 5 bases. Germline lookup yields CDR1 SQVTM and CDR2 ANQGSEA. CDR3 length: 13 amino acids. V was pared by 3 bases and J by 7 bases, with 13 bases between. CDR3 loop: CSVETVGGQPQHF. The CDR3 DNA sequence: TGCAGCGTTGAGACAGTAGGAGGCCAGCCCCAGCATTTT.

The genes are TRBV5-8 and TRBJ2-3, with a weak D call TRBD1 (5 bases). The V gene's germline CDR1 is SGHTS and CDR2 YDEGEE. The CDR3 sequence is 16 residues long. V dropped 2 bases and J dropped 4 bases, with 17 bases sitting between them. CDR3 amino acids: CASSFQGPIWADTQYF. In nucleotides, the CDR3 is TGTGCCAGCAGCTTTCAGGGTCCGATTTGGGCAGATACGCAGTATTTT.